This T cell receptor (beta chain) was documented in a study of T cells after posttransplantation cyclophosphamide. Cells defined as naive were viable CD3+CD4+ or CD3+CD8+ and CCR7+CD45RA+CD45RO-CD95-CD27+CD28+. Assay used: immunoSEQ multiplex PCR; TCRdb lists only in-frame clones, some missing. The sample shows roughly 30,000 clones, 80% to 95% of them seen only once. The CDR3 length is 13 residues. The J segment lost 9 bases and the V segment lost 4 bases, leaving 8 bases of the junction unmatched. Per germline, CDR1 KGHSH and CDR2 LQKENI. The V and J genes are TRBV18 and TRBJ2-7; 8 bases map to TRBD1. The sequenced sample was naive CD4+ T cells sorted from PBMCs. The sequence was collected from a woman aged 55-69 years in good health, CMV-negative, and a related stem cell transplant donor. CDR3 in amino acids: CASSRQGTYLQYF. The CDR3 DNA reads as TGTGCCAGCTCACGACAGGGGACCTACCTGCAGTACTTC.